The next 15 T cell receptor beta chains were all read from a single sample in a study of beta chain features in type 1 diabetes. Every bit of the isolated RNA underwent reverse transcription, so sequencing read expressed TCRB transcripts. Assay used: immunoSEQ multiplex PCR; TCRdb lists only in-frame clones, some missing. The table lists about 290,000 clones, around 7.3% of them singletons. Material: central memory CD4+ T cells from blood. The receptors originated from a woman between 18 and 30 years old in good health.

The chain uses TRBV9 and TRBJ2-5; 11 nucleotides agree with TRBD1. Germline CDR1 is SGDLS and CDR2 is YYNGEE. V shed 3 bases and J 5 bases; nucleotides not matched to a gene: 3. The CDR3 contains 14 residues. CDR3 in DNA: TGTGCCAGCAGCGGGACAGGGGGCATGGAGACCCAGTACTTC. Translating it yields CASSGTGGMETQYF.

This clone was recorded a few times. The rearrangement links TRBV5-4 to TRBJ2-5, with 8 bases matching TRBD1. The CDR3 consists of 15 residues. CDR1 and CDR2 (germline): SGHNT, YYREEE (reference sequence). With V trimmed by 3 bases and J by 5 bases, 9 bases remained unmatched. CDR3 nucleotides: TGTGCCAGCAGCTACCCAGGACAGGGACAGGAGACCCAGTACTTC. It codes for CASSYPGQGQETQYF.

This clone was detected ten times or more. The sample contains more than one DNA sequence encoding this CDR3. The rearrangement links TRBV18 to TRBJ1-4; possibly TRBD1 for D (5 bases). CDR1 KGHSH and CDR2 LQKENI come from the germline V gene. The CDR3 has 12 residues. V was trimmed by 4 bases and J by 5 bases, leaving 5 bases between them. CDR3 sequence reads: CASSRGNEKLFF. The CDR3 nucleotides read TGTGCCAGCTCACGGGGGAATGAAAAACTGTTTTTT.

The rearrangement links TRBV2 to TRBJ1-2; TRBD1 aligns across 7 bases. The CDR3 covers 15 residues. J was trimmed by 6 bases and V by 6 bases; bases with no gene match: 13. The germline gives CDR1 SNHLY, CDR2 FYNNEI. In nucleotides, the CDR3 is TGTGCCAGCAGGAAGCCGGGACAGAAAGTCGATGGCTACACCTTC. It specifies CASRKPGQKVDGYTF.

This clone occurred many times. CDR3 sequence reads: CASSPLKVSGELFF. In DNA form, the CDR3 reads TGTGCCAGCAGTCCCCTCAAGGTTTCCGGGGAGCTGTTTTTT. J is TRBJ2-2 and V is TRBV28; the D is unclear. The V gene lost 5 bases and the J gene lost 6 bases, with 13 bases spanning the gap. The CDR3 runs to 14 residues. CDR1 is MDHEN and CDR2 is SYDVKM in the germline V gene.

This clone was seen more than once but under ten times. The rearrangement joins TRBV7-9 to TRBJ1-1, with TRBD1 identical over 8 bases. The ends lost 6 bases at V and 4 bases at J; junction bases unmatched: 10. The CDR3 is 15 residues long. Germline V gene data show CDR1 as SEHNR and CDR2 as FQNEAQ (reference sequence). The CDR3 region has the DNA TGTGCCAGCAGGCTGCAGGGGGCGGGGGCCACTGAAGCTTTCTTT. It encodes CASRLQGAGATEAFF.

This clone has more than one count but fewer than ten. This chain uses TRBV6-1 with TRBJ2-7; D not certain. The CDR3 has 16 residues. V lost 3 bases and J 0 bases, leaving 15 bases between the germline ends. Germline V CDR1 and CDR2: MNHNS, SASEGT. CDR3 in DNA: TGTGCCAGCAGTGATTTTGCCTCCAGAGCCTCCTACGAGCAGTACGTC. This codes for CASSDFASRASYEQYV.

This clone was counted only a few times. The chain links TRBV2 to TRBJ2-3; 7 bases map to TRBD2. J gave up 4 bases and V 4 bases, and 11 bases lay outside the gene matches. The CDR3 consists of 16 residues. Germline loops: CDR1 SNHLY, CDR2 FYNNEI. In nucleotides, the CDR3 is TGTGCCAGCAGTGTACCTAAGGCTAGCGGTCCAGATACGCAGTATTTT. Encoded protein: CASSVPKASGPDTQYF.

This clone has ten or more counts. The rearrangement joins TRBV9 to TRBJ2-1, with D maybe TRBD2 (6 bases). This CDR3 region has 13 residues. The V end was cut by 1 base, the J end by 15 bases, with 17 bases between. Germline V gene data show CDR1 as SGDLS and CDR2 as YYNGEE. CDR3 bases: TGTGCCAGCAGCGTACGAGTCCGGGACTCTCCGTTCTTC. Translated, it gives CASSVRVRDSPFF.

The chain is built from TRBV6-5 and TRBJ1-2; possibly TRBD1 for D (5 bases). The V end was cut by 5 bases, the J end by 4 bases, with 14 bases between. Germline V lookup: CDR1 MNHEY, CDR2 SVGAGI. This CDR3 region has 14 residues. As DNA, the CDR3 is TGTGCCAGCAGTCGGGACCGAACCAGCTATGGCTACACCTTC. This codes for CASSRDRTSYGYTF.

This clone was observed a handful of times. The V call is TRBV2, the J call TRBJ2-1, with 9 bases aligning to TRBD2. In germline, CDR1 is SNHLY, CDR2 FYNNEI. The CDR3 consists of 15 residues. V shed 3 bases, J shed 7 bases, and the junction held 7 bases outside the gene matches. The CDR3 spells CASSDSGGVMNEQFF. The CDR3 bases are TGTGCCAGCAGTGATAGCGGGGGCGTCATGAATGAGCAGTTCTTC. Full variable domain (remainder filled in from reference TRBV2 and TRBJ2-1): EPEVTQTPSHQVTQMGQEVILRCVPISNHLYFYWYRQILGQKVEFLVSFYNNEISEKSEIFDDQFSVERPDGSNFTLKIRSTKLEDSAMYFCASSDSGGVMNEQFFGPGTRLTVL.

This clone was picked up many times. This rearrangement joins TRBV28 to TRBJ1-6, with D possibly matching TRBD1 (5 bases). There are 14 residues in the CDR3. V was pared by 2 bases and J by 9 bases, with 11 bases between. Germline assignment: CDR1 MDHEN and CDR2 SYDVKM. This CDR3 reads CASSLRGRGSPLHF. CDR3 nucleotide sequence: TGTGCCAGCAGTTTACGGGGGAGAGGTTCACCCCTCCACTTT.

This clone was picked up a small number of times. The V gene is TRBV7-8, the J gene TRBJ1-2; D is perhaps TRBD1 (5 bases). The CDR3 spans 14 residues. The V end lost 5 bases, the J end lost 2 bases, and 12 bases lay between the germline ends. Germline values: CDR1 SGHVS, CDR2 FQNEAQ. Here the CDR3 DNA reads TGTGCCAGCAGCGCCTCTGGGGGGAACTATGGCTACACCTTC. Amino acids: CASSASGGNYGYTF.

The rearrangement links TRBV5-4 to TRBJ2-1, with no clear D. CDR1 is SGHNT, CDR2 YYREEE, per germline (reference sequence). The CDR3 contains 15 residues. Between the trimmed V and J ends, which lost 0 bases and 4 bases, there was a span of 11 bases. Here the CDR3 reads CASSLDVRNYNEQFF. In nucleotides, the CDR3 is TGTGCCAGCAGCTTGGACGTCAGAAATTACAATGAGCAGTTCTTC.

The chain employs TRBV7-2 and TRBJ2-3; D perhaps matches TRBD2 (6 bases). The germline V gene encodes CDR1 SGHTA and CDR2 FQGNSA. CDR3 size: 14 residues. Trimming removed 5 bases from V and 4 bases from J, with 13 bases in between. The CDR3 region is CASSPVAGSDTQYF. In DNA, the CDR3 is TGTGCCAGCAGCCCAGTTGCGGGGTCAGATACGCAGTATTTT.